The rows below give T cell receptor beta chains drawn from one sample of a study of blood T cell repertoires in COVID-19. TCRdb's copy holds only in-frame clones and misses some; the assay was immunoSEQ multiplex PCR. Here the sample spans tens of thousands of clones, approximately 87% being singletons. Sequencing was performed on peripheral blood. All receptors derive from a human donor with active COVID-19. The donor label of this sample is uncertain. CDR3s include the opening cysteine and the closing phenylalanine or tryptophan. D genes are given only for firm matches. The size field is filled for only some rows; it gives once, few, many or a size class.

J gene: TRBJ1-6; D gene: .; CDR3 length: 15; V gene: TRBV28; clone size: few; CDR3 protein: CASNQQGLENSPLHF; CDR3 DNA: TGTGCCAGCAACCAACAGGGCTTGGAAAATTCACCCCTCCACTTT
J gene: TRBJ1-2; D gene: TRBD1; CDR3 length: 15; V gene: TRBV5-5; clone size: once; CDR3 protein: CASSSGAGGSYGYTF; CDR3 DNA: TGTGCCAGCAGCTCGGGAGCAGGGGGATCCTATGGCTACACCTTC
J gene: TRBJ1-4; D gene: .; CDR3 length: 14; V gene: TRBV4-1; clone size: .; CDR3 protein: CASSRTGSAEKLFF; CDR3 DNA: TGCGCCAGCAGCCGCACAGGTAGTGCTGAAAAACTGTTTTTT
J gene: TRBJ1-1; D gene: TRBD1; CDR3 length: 18; V gene: TRBV5-3; clone size: few; CDR3 protein: CARSFVQGVVGLNTEAFF; CDR3 DNA: TGTGCCAGAAGCTTTGTCCAGGGGGTGGTGGGGTTGAACACTGAAGCTTTCTTT
J gene: TRBJ2-3; D gene: TRBD2; CDR3 length: 15; V gene: TRBV11-2; clone size: .; CDR3 protein: CASSSSGGPTDTQYF; CDR3 DNA: TGTGCCAGCAGCTCTAGCGGGGGGCCCACAGATACGCAGTATTTT
J gene: TRBJ2-6; D gene: TRBD1; CDR3 length: 18; V gene: TRBV5-4; clone size: .; CDR3 protein: CASSARQGSYSGANVLTF; CDR3 DNA: TGTGCCAGCAGCGCTCGACAGGGGAGTTATTCTGGGGCCAACGTCCTGACTTTC
J gene: TRBJ2-1; D gene: .; CDR3 length: 13; V gene: TRBV7-2; clone size: .; CDR3 protein: CASSLSSYNEQFF; CDR3 DNA: TGTGCCAGCAGCTTGAGCTCCTACAATGAGCAGTTCTTC
J gene: TRBJ1-1; D gene: .; CDR3 length: 17; V gene: TRBV9; clone size: .; CDR3 protein: CASSLEGGRGGNTEAFF; CDR3 DNA: TGTGCCAGCAGCTTAGAGGGTGGAAGGGGCGGGAACACTGAAGCTTTCTTT
J gene: TRBJ2-1; D gene: .; CDR3 length: 15; V gene: TRBV25-1; clone size: .; CDR3 protein: CASSVGVSSYNEQFF; CDR3 DNA: TGTGCCAGCAGTGTAGGGGTTAGCTCCTACAATGAGCAGTTCTTC
J gene: TRBJ1-4; D gene: .; CDR3 length: 14; V gene: TRBV7-8; clone size: .; CDR3 protein: CASSRTVPGEKLFF; CDR3 DNA: TGTGCCAGCAGCAGAACAGTCCCGGGGGAAAAACTGTTTTTT
J gene: TRBJ2-1; D gene: TRBD1; CDR3 length: 19; V gene: TRBV9; clone size: .; CDR3 protein: CASSGTDRGLRSSYNEQFF; CDR3 DNA: TGTGCCAGCAGCGGAACAGACAGGGGGCTCAGAAGCTCCTACAATGAGCAGTTCTTC
J gene: TRBJ2-7; D gene: .; CDR3 length: 15; V gene: TRBV5-1; clone size: .; CDR3 protein: CASSLRTGNSYEQYF; CDR3 DNA: TGCGCCAGCAGCTTGAGAACAGGGAACTCCTACGAGCAGTACTTC
J gene: TRBJ2-3; D gene: .; CDR3 length: 11; V gene: TRBV29-1; clone size: .; CDR3 protein: CSVVNADTQYF; CDR3 DNA: TGCAGCGTTGTTAACGCGGATACGCAGTATTTT
J gene: TRBJ1-2; D gene: TRBD1; CDR3 length: 16; V gene: TRBV5-4; clone size: .; CDR3 protein: CASSPRDSPSNYGYTF; CDR3 DNA: TGTGCCAGCAGCCCCCGGGACAGCCCCTCTAACTATGGCTACACCTTC
J gene: TRBJ1-3; D gene: .; CDR3 length: 16; V gene: TRBV9; clone size: .; CDR3 protein: CASSAGSPASGNTIYF; CDR3 DNA: TGTGCCAGCAGCGCCGGGTCTCCCGCCTCTGGAAACACCATATATTTT
J gene: TRBJ1-4; D gene: .; CDR3 length: 12; V gene: TRBV12-3/TRBV12-4; clone size: few; CDR3 protein: CASSPSVEKLFF; CDR3 DNA: TGTGCCAGCAGCCCTTCAGTGGAAAAACTGTTTTTT
J gene: TRBJ2-7; D gene: TRBD2; CDR3 length: 16; V gene: TRBV18; clone size: .; CDR3 protein: CASSPELAGAFYEQYF; CDR3 DNA: TGTGCCAGCTCACCCGAACTAGCGGGGGCCTTCTACGAGCAGTACTTC